One and the same sample provided the 20 T cell receptor beta chains below, sequenced in a study of CD4 T cells in relation to SARS-CoV-2 and coronaviruses. These TCRs are of unknown antigen specificity. Unexposed donor CD4+ T cells date from about 2011-2018, before the COVID-19 pandemic. The cells were cultured for about 10 days before CD4+ T cells were isolated. Sequencing was performed with immunoSEQ multiplex PCR; in TCRdb, only in-frame clones are kept and a portion is missing. The sample contains about 21,000 clones, less than 85% of which appear only once. Sequenced input: CD4+ T cells from PBMCs, cultured in vitro. All receptors come from a human donor in good health.

In this sample, this clone turned up a few times. This chain links TRBV24-1 with TRBJ2-5, with TRBD2 matching 12 bases. Unmatched junction bases numbered 8, after V lost 5 bases and J lost 2 bases. The CDR3 contains 17 residues. Germline V gene data show CDR1 as KGHDR and CDR2 as SFDVKD. Here the CDR3 reads CATSALAGGRGQETQYF. The DNA for the CDR3 is TGTGCCACCAGTGCACTAGCGGGAGGACGGGGTCAAGAGACCCAGTACTTC.

The chain combines TRBV6-1 with TRBJ2-1, with 7 nucleotides matching TRBD1. CDR3 length: 15 amino acids. Germline V gene lookup returns CDR1 MNHNS and CDR2 SASEGT. Trimming cost V 1 base and J 2 bases; bases outside gene matches: 2. The CDR3 protein is CASSEVQGAYNEQFF. As DNA, the CDR3 is TGTGCCAGCAGTGAAGTCCAGGGGGCCTACAATGAGCAGTTCTTC.

The rearrangement joins TRBV18 to TRBJ2-7, with 13 bases fitting TRBD2. The trim removed 3 bases at V and 2 bases at J, leaving 4 bases unmatched. The CDR3 loop spans 16 amino acids. Germline CDR1 reads KGHSH; CDR2 reads LQKENI. The CDR3 DNA sequence: TGTGCCAGCTCACCCGGACTAGCGGGAGCCACCTACGAGCAGTACTTC. Its translation is CASSPGLAGATYEQYF.

The gene calls are TRBV5-1 and TRBJ1-1; 7 bases agree with TRBD1. Germline V lookup: CDR1 SGHRS, CDR2 YFSETQ. This CDR3 has 14 amino acids. The V segment lost 4 bases and the J segment 2 bases; nucleotides outside the gene matches: 5. This chain's CDR3 is CASSLGQFNTEAFF. DNA for the CDR3: TGCGCCAGCAGCCTGGGACAGTTCAACACTGAAGCTTTCTTT. Full variable domain (rest looked up from reference TRBV5-1 and TRBJ1-1): KAGVTQTPRYLIKTRGQQVTLSCSPISGHRSVSWYQQTPGQGLQFLFEYFSETQRNKGNFPGRFSGRQFSNSRSEMNVSTLELGDSALYLCASSLGQFNTEAFFGQGTRLTVV.

J is TRBJ2-7 and V is TRBV4-1; D perhaps matches TRBD2 (7 bases). V was shortened by 4 bases and J by 3 bases, with 19 bases between the two germline ends. CDR3 length: 16 amino acids. Germline V gene data show CDR1 as MGHRA and CDR2 as YSYEKL. DNA for the CDR3: TGCGCCAGCAGCCCCCAAGGGGGGGGCAAATTCTACGAGCAGTACTTC. This sequence encodes CASSPQGGGKFYEQYF.

The genes are TRBV4-1 and TRBJ1-6; TRBD1 aligns across 8 bases. There are 15 residues in the CDR3. Germline V gene data show CDR1 as MGHRA and CDR2 as YSYEKL. The trim removed 0 bases at V and 10 bases at J, leaving 5 bases unmatched. Here the CDR3 reads CASSQERTGSSPLHF. The CDR3 coding sequence is TGCGCCAGCAGCCAAGAGCGGACAGGGTCATCACCCCTCCACTTT.

This clone was counted once. The chain's CDR3 is CASRRANQETQYF. The CDR3 bases are TGTGCCAGCAGAAGGGCGAATCAAGAGACCCAGTACTTC. The rearrangement links TRBV6-5 to TRBJ2-5; no reliable D call. Trimming pared 6 bases from V and 2 bases from J, leaving 10 bases between. The CDR3 covers 13 residues. The germline CDR1 and CDR2 sequences are MNHEY and SVGAGI.

CDR3 loop: CASSPNRGGGTEAFF. CDR3 sequence (DNA): TGTGCCAGCAGCCCAAACAGGGGAGGGGGCACTGAAGCTTTCTTT. The chain links TRBV7-9 to TRBJ1-1, with 7 bases lining up with TRBD1. Germline trimming cut 5 bases from V and 4 bases from J; bases unmatched to any gene: 10. Germline-derived CDR1 and CDR2 are SEHNR and FQNEAQ (reference sequence). The CDR3 is 15 residues long.

The chain links TRBV6-4 to TRBJ1-1; D is perhaps TRBD1 (5 bases). This CDR3 is 14 amino acids long. CDR1 and CDR2 from the germline V gene are MRHNA and SNTAGT. V dropped 6 bases and J dropped 2 bases, with 13 bases sitting between them. Here the CDR3 DNA reads TGTGCCAGCAGAGAGCAGGGTCCAAACACTGAAGCTTTCTTT. Its translation is CASREQGPNTEAFF.

This clone came up once. The chain joins TRBV12-3 or TRBV12-4 to TRBJ2-7, with D possibly matching TRBD2 (5 bases). V lost 5 bases and J 3 bases, leaving 8 bases between the germline ends. There are 12 residues in the CDR3. CDR3 nucleotide sequence: TGTGCCAGCAGTGCCGACTACTACGAGCAGTACTTC. Translation: CASSADYYEQYF.

This chain connects TRBV18 to TRBJ2-1; possible D gene TRBD2, 5 bases. Trimming cost V 1 base and J 6 bases, with 13 bases left between them. Germline V gene lookup returns CDR1 KGHSH and CDR2 LQKENI. The CDR3 is 15 amino acids. CDR3 sequence reads: CASSPLGGVGNEQFF. The CDR3 DNA follows: TGTGCCAGCTCACCACTTGGAGGAGTAGGCAATGAGCAGTTCTTC. Combining the CDR3 with reference TRBV18 and TRBJ2-1 gives the whole variable domain NAGVMQNPRHLVRRRGQEARLRCSPMKGHSHVYWYRQLPEEGLKFMVYLQKENIIDESGMPKERFSAEFPKEGPSILRIQQVVRGDSAAYFCASSPLGGVGNEQFFGPGTRLTVL.

This clone was detected only a few times. The V and J genes are TRBV27 and TRBJ1-6; TRBD1 matches at 8 bases. Trimming at V came to 6 bases and at J to 9 bases, leaving 10 bases not matched to a gene. CDR3 length: 15 amino acids. The germline gives CDR1 MNHEY, CDR2 SMNVEV (reference sequence). CDR3 in amino acids: CASSDDRGFGSPLHF. CDR3 sequence (DNA): TGTGCCAGCAGCGACGACAGGGGTTTCGGTTCACCCCTCCACTTT.

The V and J genes are TRBV6-1 and TRBJ1-6; no clear D. In germline, CDR1 is MNHNS, CDR2 SASEGT. This CDR3 contains 15 residues. Trimming took 2 bases from V and 4 from J, leaving 9 bases between them. The CDR3 bases are TGTGCCAGCAGTGAAACAACAGTATATAATTCACCCCTCCACTTT. Translation: CASSETTVYNSPLHF.

This CDR3 reads CASSNPGYGYTF. DNA of the CDR3: TGTGCCAGCAGTAATCCGGGGTATGGCTACACCTTC. The J gene is TRBJ1-2, the V gene TRBV3-1 (or the pseudogene TRBV3-2); D not resolved. Germline values: CDR1 LGHDT, CDR2 YNNKEL (reference sequence). The length of the CDR3 is 12 residues. Deletions cut 6 bases from V and 5 bases from J, with 10 bases between.

This chain uses TRBV28 with TRBJ2-3; 7 bases are a match to TRBD1. Trimming removed 5 bases from V and 3 bases from J; junction bases left unmatched: 8. The CDR3 covers 15 residues. In germline, CDR1 is MDHEN, CDR2 SYDVKM. The CDR3, as DNA: TGTGCCAGCAGTAGAACAGGGGAGCGAACAGATACGCAGTATTTT. Translated, it gives CASSRTGERTDTQYF.

This clone was seen only once. The chain uses TRBV29-1 and TRBJ2-3, with D possibly being TRBD1 (6 bases). Germline V gives CDR1 SQVTM, CDR2 ANQGSEA. V was shortened by 6 bases and J by 6 bases, with 19 bases between the two germline ends. The CDR3 extends over 14 amino acids. The CDR3 nucleotides read TGCAGCGTCCCAGGTACAGGGTTGGTCGATACGCAGTATTTT. Encoded protein: CSVPGTGLVDTQYF.

The chain couples TRBV7-8 to TRBJ1-5, with D maybe TRBD1 (6 bases). This CDR3 contains 17 residues. Germline CDR1 and CDR2: SGHVS and FQNEAQ. The germline V and J ends were trimmed by 2 bases and 4 bases, with 18 bases remaining between them. This CDR3 is CASSLPPRTEPNQPQHF. The DNA for the CDR3 is TGTGCCAGCAGCTTACCCCCCCGGACAGAACCAAATCAGCCCCAGCATTTT.

This sequence joins TRBV10-3 and TRBJ2-4, with TRBD2 matching 9 bases. Germline CDR1 is ENHRY and CDR2 is SYGVKD. The ends lost 0 bases at V and 6 bases at J; junction bases unmatched: 0. The CDR3 contains 14 residues. This chain's CDR3 is CAISESSGRNIQYF. The DNA for the CDR3 is TGTGCCATCAGTGAGTCTAGCGGGAGAAACATTCAGTACTTC.

The rearrangement joins TRBV28 to TRBJ2-7; TRBD2 is a possible D gene (5 bases). Germline loops: CDR1 MDHEN, CDR2 SYDVKM. Trimming took 6 bases from V and 9 from J, leaving 18 bases between them. The CDR3 length is 13 residues. In nucleotides, the CDR3 is TGTGCCAGCAGACCCGGGATTGGCTCTGTGCAGTACTTC. This codes for CASRPGIGSVQYF.

The V call is TRBV6-5, the J call TRBJ2-2; D unclear. This CDR3 has 15 amino acids. The V and J ends lost 7 bases and 0 bases respectively, with 12 bases between them. The germline CDR1 and CDR2 sequences are MNHEY and SVGAGI. The CDR3 coding sequence is TGTGCCAGCACCGTGACTCTCGCGAACACCGGGGAGCTGTTTTTT. Protein: CASTVTLANTGELFF.